Here is one T cell receptor (beta chain) with its context. No antigen is known for it. Base-call qualities are not available, and no considerably larger clone is one nucleotide away. Including cysteine and phenylalanine, the CDR3 has 14 amino acids. Left in the record is the CDR3 DNA by itself, 42 bases read in frame from the first base. According to the germline V gene, CDR1 reads SGHRS and CDR2 reads YFSETQ. V ends up 0 bases short and J 5 bases short, with an unmatched junction base count of 2. Enrolling through a virtual design, the prospective study's participants ranged in age from about 18 to 100 years and lived across 24 United States geographic areas. To assign participants to cohorts, the prospective study relied on clinical history that participants themselves reported in a screening survey and a study questionnaire. In the prospective study, mobile phlebotomists collected whole blood, serum and a nasopharyngeal or oropharyngeal swab from each participant. Additional blood draws and questionnaires over an approximately two-month period could optionally be provided by prospective study participants. Blood samples from the prospective study were shipped frozen or at room temperature prior to DNA extraction.

The sample belongs to a study of blood T cell repertoires in COVID-19 (TCRdb year 2020). The study in broad terms: The collaborator samples originated in the United States, Italy and Spain and spanned the acute and convalescent phases of COVID-19. The prospective study material was composed of cDNA or gDNA derived from T cells, B-cell-depleted T cells, or PBMCs. The dataset comprised deeply sampled blood TCRbeta repertoires from subjects exposed to, actively infected with, or recovered from COVID-19. The repertoires were released in a freely available public database meant as a resource for research on the immune response to SARS-CoV-2. The samples were drawn from two sources: the first 160 participants of the ongoing ImmuneRACE study, and 950 to 1,500 subjects contributed by 6 global collaborators. The sample metadata nearly always contained a de-identified subject ID, COVID-19 status, age in years and sex. Where available, HLA class I and class II types were taken from metadata supplied by the sample provider and were not determined by assay-based typing. Overall study results and their limits: How much clinical and demographic metadata was included differed by source and by participant, and the metadata was provided uncurated.

TCRbeta CDR3 regions were amplified from genomic DNA by means of the immunoSEQ Assay, a bias-controlled multiplex PCR. In the authors' own workflow: Within the assay, amplification of reference gene primers was used to estimate how many nucleated cells each sample contained. To quantify the absolute abundance of each unique TCRbeta CDR3 rearrangement, sequence reads were collapsed and filtered. For each sample, productive Simpson clonality was calculated as the square root of Simpson's diversity index across productive rearrangements. TCRdb holds this immuneACCESS table with in-frame rearrangements only. Some clones are missing; in checked studies, unresolved V genes explain under half, and the rest has no known cause. Clonal size and the V and J genes are those of that table, whereas D and trimming came from the DNA. For this sample there are about 240,000 clones; 75% to 90% appear just once. Of the sample, about 3.3% falls within the top ten clones.

Source material: PBMCs or T cells enriched from blood (not recorded which). The chain employs TRBV5-1 and TRBJ2-3, with 8 bases in between that match TRBD2. This clonotype was sampled from a woman between 40 and 50 years old with acute COVID-19. The DNA sequence follows: TGCGCCAGCAGCTTGGCCCTAGCGGGAGATACGCAGTATTTT. This is translated as CASSLALAGDTQYF.